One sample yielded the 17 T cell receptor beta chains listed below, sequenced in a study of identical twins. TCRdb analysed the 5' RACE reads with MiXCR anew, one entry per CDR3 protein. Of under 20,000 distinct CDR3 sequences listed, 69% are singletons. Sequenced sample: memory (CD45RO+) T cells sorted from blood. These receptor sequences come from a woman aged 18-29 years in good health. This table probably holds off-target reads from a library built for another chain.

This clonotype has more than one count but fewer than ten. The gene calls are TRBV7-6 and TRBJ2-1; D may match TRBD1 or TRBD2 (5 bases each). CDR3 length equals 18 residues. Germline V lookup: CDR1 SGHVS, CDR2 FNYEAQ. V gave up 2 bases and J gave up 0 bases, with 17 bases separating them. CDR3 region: CASSLFGRDASSYNEQFF. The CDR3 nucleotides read TGTGCCAGCAGCTTATTCGGAAGGGACGCCAGCTCCTACAATGAGCAGTTCTTC.

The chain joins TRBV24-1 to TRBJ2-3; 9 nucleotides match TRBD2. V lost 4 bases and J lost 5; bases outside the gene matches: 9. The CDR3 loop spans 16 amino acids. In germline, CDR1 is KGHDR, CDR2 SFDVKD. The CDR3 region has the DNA TGTGCCACCAGTGAGTTTAGCGGGAGCGGGGGAGATACGCAGTATTTT. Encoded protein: CATSEFSGSGGDTQYF.

For the CDR3, the DNA is TGCAGCGTTGAAGAAAGCCATGAGCAGTTCTTC. It is translated as CSVEESHEQFF. The chain employs TRBV29-1 and TRBJ2-1; D is undetermined. There are 11 residues in the CDR3. The germline CDR1 and CDR2 sequences are SQVTM and ANQGSEA. V lost 0 bases and J 8 bases, leaving 5 bases between the germline ends.

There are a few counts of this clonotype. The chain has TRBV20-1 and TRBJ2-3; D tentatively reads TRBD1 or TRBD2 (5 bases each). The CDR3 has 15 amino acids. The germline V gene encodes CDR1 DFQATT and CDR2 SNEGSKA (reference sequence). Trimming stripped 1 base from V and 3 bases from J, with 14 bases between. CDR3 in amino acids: CSARARDGRTDTQYF. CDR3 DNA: TGCAGTGCTAGAGCCAGGGACGGAAGAACAGATACGCAGTATTTT.

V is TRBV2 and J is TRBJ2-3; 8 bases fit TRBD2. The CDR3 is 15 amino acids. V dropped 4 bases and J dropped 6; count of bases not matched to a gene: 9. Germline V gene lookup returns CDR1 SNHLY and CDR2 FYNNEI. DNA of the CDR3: TGTGCCAGCAGTGTCGGAGCGGGAGCGGGGGATACGCAGTATTTT. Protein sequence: CASSVGAGAGDTQYF.

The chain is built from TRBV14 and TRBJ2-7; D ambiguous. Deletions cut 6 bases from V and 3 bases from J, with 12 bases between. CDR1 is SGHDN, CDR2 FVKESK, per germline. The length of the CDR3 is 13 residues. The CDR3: CASRPDGNYEQYF. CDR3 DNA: TGTGCCAGCAGACCCGACGGCAACTACGAGCAGTACTTC.

CDR3 nucleotides: TGTGCCAGCAGCCCCCGGACTAACACCGGGGAGCTGTTTTTT. Protein product: CASSPRTNTGELFF. The chain uses TRBV11-3 and TRBJ2-2; D might be TRBD2 (5 bases). Germline assignment: CDR1 SGHNT and CDR2 YENEEA. Trimming took off 5 bases at V and 2 bases at J, with 9 bases between the two ends. The CDR3 is 14 residues long.

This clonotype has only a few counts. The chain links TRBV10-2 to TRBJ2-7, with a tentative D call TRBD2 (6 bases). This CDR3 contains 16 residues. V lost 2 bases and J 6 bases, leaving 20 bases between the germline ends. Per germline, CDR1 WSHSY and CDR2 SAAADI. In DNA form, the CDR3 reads TGCGCCAGCAGTGAGCCCCCCGGGAGTAAGGGACTCGAGCAGTACTTC. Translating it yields CASSEPPGSKGLEQYF.

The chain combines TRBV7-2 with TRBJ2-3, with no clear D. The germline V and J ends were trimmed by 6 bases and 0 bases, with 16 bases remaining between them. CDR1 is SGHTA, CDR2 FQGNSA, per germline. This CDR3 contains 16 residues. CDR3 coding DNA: TGTGCCAGCAGTCTCTCGGCACCTACTAGCACAGATACGCAGTATTTT. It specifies CASSLSAPTSTDTQYF. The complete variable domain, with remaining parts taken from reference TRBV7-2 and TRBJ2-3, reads GAGVSQSPSNKVTEKGKDVELRCDPISGHTALYWYRQSLGQGLEFLIYFQGNSAPDKSGLPSDRFSAERTGGSVSTLTIQRTQQEDSAVYLCASSLSAPTSTDTQYFGPGTRLTVL.

The CDR3 DNA reads as TGCAGCGTTGAAAGGGGACAGTACACAGATACGCAGTATTTT. Translated: CSVERGQYTDTQYF. The V and J genes are TRBV29-1 and TRBJ2-3, with 7 bases fitting TRBD1. J lost 2 bases, V lost 2 bases, and 4 bases had no gene match. CDR1 and CDR2 (germline): SQVTM, ANQGSEA. The CDR3 extends over 14 amino acids.

CDR3 sequence: CASSYLPFSGANVLTF. DNA for the CDR3: TGTGCCAGCAGTTACCTCCCCTTTTCTGGGGCCAACGTCCTGACTTTC. This chain joins TRBV6-2 or TRBV6-3 and TRBJ2-6; D unresolved. Per germline, CDR1 MNHEY and CDR2 SVGEGT. The CDR3 is 16 amino acids. V was shortened by 2 bases and J by 1 base, with 9 bases between the two germline ends.

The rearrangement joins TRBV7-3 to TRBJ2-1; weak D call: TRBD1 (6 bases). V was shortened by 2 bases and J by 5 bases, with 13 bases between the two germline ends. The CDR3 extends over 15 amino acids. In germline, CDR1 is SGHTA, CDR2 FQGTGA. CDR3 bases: TGTGCCAGCAGCTTAGACTTGGGGGCCCACAATGAGCAGTTCTTC. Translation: CASSLDLGAHNEQFF.

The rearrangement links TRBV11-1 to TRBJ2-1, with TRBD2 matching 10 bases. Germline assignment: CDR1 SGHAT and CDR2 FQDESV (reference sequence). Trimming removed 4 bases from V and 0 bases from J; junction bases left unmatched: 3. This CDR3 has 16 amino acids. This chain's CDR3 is CASSSSGSGSYNEQFF. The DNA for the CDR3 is TGTGCCAGCAGCTCTAGCGGGAGCGGCTCCTACAATGAGCAGTTCTTC.

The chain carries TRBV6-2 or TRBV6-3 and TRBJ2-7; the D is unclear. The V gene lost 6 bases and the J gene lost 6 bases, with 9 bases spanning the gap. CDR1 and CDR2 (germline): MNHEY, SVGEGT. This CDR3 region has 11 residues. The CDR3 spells CASRTSGEQYF. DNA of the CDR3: TGTGCCAGCAGGACGTCTGGCGAGCAGTACTTC.

The CDR3 DNA sequence: TGTGCCAGCAAACCGAACAGTTACGAGCAGTACTTC. Protein product: CASKPNSYEQYF. The rearrangement uses TRBV6-5 and TRBJ2-7; D unresolved. CDR1 MNHEY and CDR2 SVGAGI come from the germline V gene. V dropped 7 bases and J dropped 4 bases, with 11 bases sitting between them. This CDR3 is built from 12 residues.

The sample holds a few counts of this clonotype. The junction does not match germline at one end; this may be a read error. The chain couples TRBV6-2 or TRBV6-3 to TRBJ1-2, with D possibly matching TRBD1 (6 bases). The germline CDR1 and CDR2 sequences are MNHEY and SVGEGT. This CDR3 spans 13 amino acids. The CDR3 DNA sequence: TGTGCCACCAGTATGGACAGAGACTATGGCTACACCTTC. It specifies CATSMDRDYGYTF.

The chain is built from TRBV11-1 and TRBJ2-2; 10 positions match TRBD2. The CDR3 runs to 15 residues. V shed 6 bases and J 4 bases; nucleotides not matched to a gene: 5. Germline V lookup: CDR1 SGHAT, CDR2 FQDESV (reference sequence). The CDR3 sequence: CASRKEREGTGELFF. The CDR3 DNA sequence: TGTGCCAGCAGAAAGGAGCGGGAGGGCACCGGGGAGCTGTTTTTT.